The present T cell receptor beta chain was sequenced within a study of cytomegalovirus exposure and HLA in healthy donors. General study findings and limits: Associated with cytomegalovirus, according to the listing, were 150 to 200 TCR beta chains.

Profiled with immunoSEQ multiplex PCR; TCRdb holds only in-frame clones, not every one. The table records over 120,000 clones, approximately 94% of them present only once. Concerning this clone: As yet, its antigen is unknown.

Germline CDR1 and CDR2: SGHRS and YFSETQ. The J segment lost 8 bases and the V segment lost 3 bases, leaving 5 bases of the junction unmatched. This CDR3 has 15 amino acids. The receptor comes from a man in his late teens or twenties in good health and CMV-seropositive. Source material: PBMCs. The rearrangement joins TRBV5-1 to TRBJ2-1, with 13 bases lining up with TRBD2. CDR3 DNA sequence: TGCGCCAGCAGCTCGGGACTAGCGGGAATGCATGAGCAGTTCTTC. Its translation is CASSSGLAGMHEQFF.